These 15 T cell receptor beta chains share one sample of origin, sequenced in a study of blood T cell repertoires in COVID-19. Profiling relied on immunoSEQ multiplex PCR, and the TCRdb table lists in-frame clones only, not all of them. This sample carries roughly 10,000 clones, 89% of them seen once, and the ten largest clones take 5% to 6%. Specimen: peripheral blood. The receptor set was obtained from a human donor in a cohort sampled during active COVID-19.

The rearrangement uses TRBV29-1 and TRBJ1-1; D is uncertain. This CDR3 region has 13 residues. Trimming pared 3 bases from V and 0 bases from J, leaving 8 bases between. The germline gives CDR1 SQVTM, CDR2 ANQGSEA. This CDR3 is CSVDERVNTEAFF. The CDR3 DNA sequence: TGCAGCGTTGACGAGAGGGTGAACACTGAAGCTTTCTTT.

The V and J genes are TRBV15 and TRBJ1-4; 10 positions agree with TRBD1. J gave up 2 bases and V 5 bases, and 8 bases lay outside the gene matches. The CDR3 spans 17 residues. The germline gives CDR1 LNHNV, CDR2 YYDKDF (reference sequence). CDR3 in DNA: TGTGCCACCAGCCCCGGGACAGGGGTTGGCACTAATGAAAAACTGTTTTTT. The encoded protein is CATSPGTGVGTNEKLFF.

The chain is built from TRBV18 and TRBJ1-1, with TRBD1 matching over 7 bases. The CDR3 is 16 amino acids. CDR1 and CDR2 from the germline V gene are KGHSH and LQKENI. Trimming removed 3 bases from V and 1 base from J; junction bases left unmatched: 8. CDR3 nucleotide sequence: TGTGCCAGCTCACCCACACAGGGGATGGAGAACACTGAAGCTTTCTTT. Translation gives CASSPTQGMENTEAFF.

The V call is TRBV6-2 or TRBV6-3, the J call TRBJ1-1; D remains ambiguous. The CDR3 consists of 11 residues. The V gene lost 2 bases and the J gene lost 6 bases, with 4 bases spanning the gap. The germline V gene has CDR1 MNHEY and CDR2 SVGEGT. CDR3 loop: CASSYEAEAFF. Written as DNA, the CDR3 is TGTGCCAGCAGTTACGAGGCTGAAGCTTTCTTT.

J is TRBJ1-1 and V is TRBV7-9; D not resolved. In germline, CDR1 is SEHNR, CDR2 FQNEAQ (reference sequence). The germline V and J ends were trimmed by 7 bases and 5 bases, with 11 bases remaining between them. The CDR3 runs 12 residues. CDR3 nucleotide sequence: TGTGCCAGCATCACCGCGGGGACTGAAGCTTTCTTT. Translation gives CASITAGTEAFF. The complete variable domain, with remaining parts taken from reference TRBV7-9 and TRBJ1-1, reads DTGVSQNPRHKITKRGQNVTFRCDPISEHNRLYWYRQTLGQGPEFLTYFQNEAQLEKSRLLSDRFSAERPKGSFSTLEIQRTEQGDSAMYLCASITAGTEAFFGQGTRLTVV.

The CDR3 nucleotides are TGTGCCAGCAGCTTGGTACAGGGGGCGCGATACGAGCAGTACTTC. Its protein is CASSLVQGARYEQYF. The J gene is TRBJ2-7, the V gene TRBV5-8; TRBD1 aligns across 9 bases. The ends lost 0 bases at V and 4 bases at J; junction bases unmatched: 5. CDR3 length: 15 residues. Per germline, CDR1 SGHTS and CDR2 YDEGEE.

The chain uses TRBV5-1 and TRBJ2-2; 9 nucleotides line up with TRBD2. This CDR3 has 16 residues. Looked up from germline, CDR1 is SGHRS and CDR2 is YFSETQ. J was trimmed by 1 base and V by 4 bases; bases with no gene match: 5. The CDR3 nucleotides read TGCGCCAGCAGCCCGTATAGCGGGGGGAACACCGGGGAGCTGTTTTTT. As protein: CASSPYSGGNTGELFF.

The chain couples TRBV27 to TRBJ2-1, with 7 positions matching TRBD2. Germline trimming cut 9 bases from V and 1 base from J; bases unmatched to any gene: 6. The CDR3 covers 14 residues. CDR1 and CDR2 (germline): MNHEY, SMNVEV (reference sequence). CDR3: CASSSGDSYNEQFF. In nucleotides, the CDR3 is TGTGCCAGTAGCAGCGGGGATTCCTACAATGAGCAGTTCTTC.

The chain combines TRBV27 with TRBJ2-1, with TRBD2 as a possible D gene (5 bases). This CDR3 has 14 residues. Per germline, CDR1 MNHEY and CDR2 SMNVEV (reference sequence). Trimming took 1 base from V and 5 from J, leaving 9 bases between them. CDR3 protein: CASSLFLAHNEQFF. CDR3 DNA sequence: TGTGCCAGCAGTTTATTTCTAGCCCACAATGAGCAGTTCTTC.

In its sample, this clone was seen once. The chain combines TRBV11-2 with TRBJ2-3, with 9 bases matching TRBD2. V dropped 5 bases and J dropped 3; count of bases not matched to a gene: 12. Germline lookup yields CDR1 SGHAT and CDR2 FQNNGV. This CDR3 has 17 residues. The DNA of the CDR3 is TGTGCCAGCAGCCTAAGGAGGCTAGCGGGGACGACAGATACGCAGTATTTT. Translated: CASSLRRLAGTTDTQYF.

The V gene is TRBV6-6, the J gene TRBJ1-5, with TRBD1 as a possible D gene (5 bases). The CDR3 is 16 residues long. The germline V gene encodes CDR1 MNHNY and CDR2 SVGAGI (reference sequence). V shed 0 bases and J shed 1 base, with 10 bases lying between them. The DNA for the CDR3 is TGTGCCAGCAGTTACTCGAGCGGGGCAAGCAATCAGCCCCAGCATTTT. Residues: CASSYSSGASNQPQHF.

The rearrangement links TRBV21-1 to TRBJ2-1; TRBD1 was called by the table and not checked on the DNA. TRBV21-1 is a pseudogene locus. The CDR3 is made up of 16 amino acids. The CDR3 DNA reads as TGTGCCAGCAGCAAAGTCATAGGGGGCGTTTACAATGAGCAGTTCTTC. Translation: CASSKVIGGVYNEQFF.

The V call is TRBV5-1, the J call TRBJ1-2, with a tentative D call TRBD1 (5 bases). This CDR3 has 13 amino acids. The germline gives CDR1 SGHRS, CDR2 YFSETQ. The germline V and J ends were trimmed by 4 bases and 7 bases, with 14 bases remaining between them. The CDR3 loop reads CASSQHQGSGYTF. CDR3 nucleotides: TGCGCCAGCAGCCAGCATCAGGGTTCTGGCTACACCTTC.

The gene calls are TRBV28 and TRBJ2-6, with D possibly TRBD2 on 5 matching bases. CDR1 is MDHEN, CDR2 SYDVKM, per germline. Trimming left V 1 base short and J 4 bases short, with 14 bases between. The CDR3 length is 17 residues. The CDR3 region is CASSLSPWSGGANVLTF. As DNA, the CDR3 is TGTGCCAGCAGTTTATCTCCCTGGAGCGGCGGGGCCAACGTCCTGACTTTC.

The V gene is TRBV7-8, the J gene TRBJ2-7; TRBD2 is a possible D gene (6 bases). The length of the CDR3 is 14 residues. CDR1 and CDR2 (germline): SGHVS, FQNEAQ. V was trimmed by 4 bases and J by 4 bases, leaving 14 bases between them. CDR3 sequence reads: CASSYRTTVYEQYF. The CDR3 region has the DNA TGTGCCAGCAGCTACCGGACTACTGTTTACGAGCAGTACTTC.